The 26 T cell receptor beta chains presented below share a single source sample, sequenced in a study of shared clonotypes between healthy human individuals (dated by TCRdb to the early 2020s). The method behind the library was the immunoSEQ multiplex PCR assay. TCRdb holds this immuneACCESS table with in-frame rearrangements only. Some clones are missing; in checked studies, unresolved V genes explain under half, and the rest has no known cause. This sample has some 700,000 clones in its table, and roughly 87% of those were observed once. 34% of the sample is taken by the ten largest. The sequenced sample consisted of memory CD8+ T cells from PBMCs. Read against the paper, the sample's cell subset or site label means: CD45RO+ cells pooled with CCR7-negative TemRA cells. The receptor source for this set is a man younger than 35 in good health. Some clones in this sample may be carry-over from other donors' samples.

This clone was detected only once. CDR3 in DNA: TGCGCCAGCAGCCAAGATGTGACAGACGCTGAAGCTTTCTTT. Translated: CASSQDVTDAEAFF. This chain links TRBV4-1 with TRBJ1-1; perhaps TRBD1 as D (5 bases). The germline V gene encodes CDR1 MGHRA and CDR2 YSYEKL. The CDR3 has 14 residues. V lost 0 bases, J lost 6 bases, and 11 bases lay in between.

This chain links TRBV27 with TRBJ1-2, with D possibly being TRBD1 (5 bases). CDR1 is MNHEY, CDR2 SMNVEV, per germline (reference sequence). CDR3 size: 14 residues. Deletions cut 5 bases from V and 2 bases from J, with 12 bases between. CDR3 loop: CASSPGGTNYGYTF. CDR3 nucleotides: TGTGCCAGCAGTCCCGGGGGTACCAACTATGGCTACACCTTC.

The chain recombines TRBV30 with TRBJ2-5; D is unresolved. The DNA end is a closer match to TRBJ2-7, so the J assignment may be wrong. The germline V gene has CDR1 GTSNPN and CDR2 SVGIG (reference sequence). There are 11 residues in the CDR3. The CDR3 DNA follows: TGTGCCTGGGTCGTCGGGTACGAGCAGTACTTC. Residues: CAWVVGYEQYF.

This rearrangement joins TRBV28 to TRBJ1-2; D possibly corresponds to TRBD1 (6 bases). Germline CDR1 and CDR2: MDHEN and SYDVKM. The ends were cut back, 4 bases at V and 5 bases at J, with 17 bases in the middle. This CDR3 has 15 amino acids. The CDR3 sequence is CASSSQGQQWYGYTF. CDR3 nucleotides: TGTGCCAGCAGTTCTCAGGGGCAACAGTGGTATGGCTACACCTTC.

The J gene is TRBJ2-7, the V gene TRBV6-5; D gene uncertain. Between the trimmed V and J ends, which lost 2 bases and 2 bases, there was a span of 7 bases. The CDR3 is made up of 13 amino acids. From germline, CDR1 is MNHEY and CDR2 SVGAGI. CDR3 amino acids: CASSYAMAYEQYF. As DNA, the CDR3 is TGTGCCAGCAGTTACGCGATGGCCTACGAGCAGTACTTC.

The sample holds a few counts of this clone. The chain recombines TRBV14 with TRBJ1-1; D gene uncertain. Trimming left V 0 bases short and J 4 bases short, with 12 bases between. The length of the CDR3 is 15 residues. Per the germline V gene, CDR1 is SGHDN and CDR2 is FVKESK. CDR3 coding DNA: TGTGCCAGCAGCCAAGAATACCCCCACGGCACTGAAGCTTTCTTT. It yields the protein CASSQEYPHGTEAFF.

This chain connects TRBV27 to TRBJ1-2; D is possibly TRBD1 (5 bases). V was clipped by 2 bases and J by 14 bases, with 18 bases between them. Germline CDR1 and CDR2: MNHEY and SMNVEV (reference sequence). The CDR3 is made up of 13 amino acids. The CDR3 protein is CASSLKGHGKSTF. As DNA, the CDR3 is TGTGCCAGCAGTTTAAAGGGGCACGGGAAGTCGACCTTC.

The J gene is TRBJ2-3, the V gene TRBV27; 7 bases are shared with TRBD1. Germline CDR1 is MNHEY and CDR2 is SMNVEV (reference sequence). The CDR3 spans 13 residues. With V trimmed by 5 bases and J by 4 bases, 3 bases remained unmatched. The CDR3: CASSGRGPDTQYF. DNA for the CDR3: TGTGCCAGCAGTGGAAGGGGGCCAGATACGCAGTATTTT.

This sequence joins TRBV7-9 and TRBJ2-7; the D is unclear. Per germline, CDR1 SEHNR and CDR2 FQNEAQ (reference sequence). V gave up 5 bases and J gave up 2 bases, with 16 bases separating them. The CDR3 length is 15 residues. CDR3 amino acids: CASSPDGLYPYEQYF. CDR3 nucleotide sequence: TGTGCCAGCAGCCCTGACGGCCTTTATCCCTACGAGCAGTACTTC.

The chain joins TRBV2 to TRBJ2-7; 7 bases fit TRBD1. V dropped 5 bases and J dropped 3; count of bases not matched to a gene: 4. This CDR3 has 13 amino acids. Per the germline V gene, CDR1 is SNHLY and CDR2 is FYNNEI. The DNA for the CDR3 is TGTGCCAGCAGTCCCCCAGGGGGCTACGAGCAGTACTTC. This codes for CASSPPGGYEQYF.

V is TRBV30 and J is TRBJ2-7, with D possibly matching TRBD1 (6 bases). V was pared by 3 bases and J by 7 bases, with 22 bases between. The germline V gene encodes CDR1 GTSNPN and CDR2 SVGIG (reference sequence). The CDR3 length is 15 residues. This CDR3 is CAWRKPRRGRGEQYF. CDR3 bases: TGTGCCTGGAGGAAGCCTCGCAGGGGAAGGGGAGAGCAGTACTTC.

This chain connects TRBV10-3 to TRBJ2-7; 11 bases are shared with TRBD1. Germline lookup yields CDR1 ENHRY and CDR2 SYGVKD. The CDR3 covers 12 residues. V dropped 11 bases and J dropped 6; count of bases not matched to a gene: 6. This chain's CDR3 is CALGQGAGEQYF. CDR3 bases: TGTGCCCTCGGACAGGGGGCTGGCGAGCAGTACTTC.

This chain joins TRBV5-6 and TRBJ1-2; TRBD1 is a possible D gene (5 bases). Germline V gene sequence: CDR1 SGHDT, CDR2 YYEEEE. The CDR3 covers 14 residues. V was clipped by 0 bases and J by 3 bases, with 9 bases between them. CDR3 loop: CASSLGRDDYGYTF. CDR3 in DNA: TGTGCCAGCAGCTTGGGACGGGACGACTATGGCTACACCTTC.

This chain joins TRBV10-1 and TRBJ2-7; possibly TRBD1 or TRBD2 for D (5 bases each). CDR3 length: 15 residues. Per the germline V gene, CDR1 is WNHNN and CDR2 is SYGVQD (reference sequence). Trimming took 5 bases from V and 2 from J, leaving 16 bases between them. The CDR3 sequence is CASSFEGKGPYEQYF. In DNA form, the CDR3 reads TGCGCCAGCAGTTTTGAGGGGAAAGGACCCTACGAGCAGTACTTC.

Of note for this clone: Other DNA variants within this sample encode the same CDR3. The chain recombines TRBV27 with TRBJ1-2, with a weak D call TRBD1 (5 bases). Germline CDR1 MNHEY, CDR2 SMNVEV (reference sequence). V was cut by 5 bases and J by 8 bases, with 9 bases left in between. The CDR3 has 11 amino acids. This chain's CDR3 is CASSSGDGYTF. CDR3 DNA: TGTGCCAGCAGTAGTGGGGACGGCTACACCTTC.

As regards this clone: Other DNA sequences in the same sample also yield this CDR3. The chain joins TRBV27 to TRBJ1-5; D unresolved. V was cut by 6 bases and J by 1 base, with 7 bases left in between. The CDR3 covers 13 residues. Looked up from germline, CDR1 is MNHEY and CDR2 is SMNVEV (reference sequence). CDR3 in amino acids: CASSRGSNQPQHF. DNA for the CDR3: TGTGCCAGCAGCCGTGGGAGCAATCAGCCCCAGCATTTT.

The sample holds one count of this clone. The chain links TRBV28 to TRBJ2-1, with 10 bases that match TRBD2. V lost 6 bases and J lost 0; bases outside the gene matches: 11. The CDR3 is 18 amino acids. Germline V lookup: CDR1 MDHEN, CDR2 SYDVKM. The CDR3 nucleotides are TGTGCCAGCAGCGAGGGACTAGCGCCCTCCAGCTCCTACAATGAGCAGTTCTTC. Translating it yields CASSEGLAPSSSYNEQFF.

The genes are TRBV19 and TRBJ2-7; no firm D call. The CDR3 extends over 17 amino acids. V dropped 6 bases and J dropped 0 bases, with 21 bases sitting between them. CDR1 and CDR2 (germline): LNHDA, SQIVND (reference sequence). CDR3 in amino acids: CASSGFVKGRRSYEQYF. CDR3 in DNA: TGTGCCAGTAGCGGGTTTGTGAAGGGCCGACGCTCCTACGAGCAGTACTTC.

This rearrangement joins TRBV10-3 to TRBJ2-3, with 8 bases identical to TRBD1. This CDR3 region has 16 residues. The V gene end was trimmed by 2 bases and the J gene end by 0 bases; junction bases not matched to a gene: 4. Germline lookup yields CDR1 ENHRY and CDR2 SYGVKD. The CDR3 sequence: CAISEPDRGSTDTQYF. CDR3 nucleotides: TGTGCCATCAGTGAGCCCGACAGGGGAAGCACAGATACGCAGTATTTT.

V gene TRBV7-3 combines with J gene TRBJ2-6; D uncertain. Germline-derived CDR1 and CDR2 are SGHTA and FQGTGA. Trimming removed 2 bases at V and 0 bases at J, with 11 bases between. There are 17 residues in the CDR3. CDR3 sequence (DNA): TGTGCCAGCAGCTTATACCGCGGACCCTCTGGGGCCAACGTCCTGACTTTC. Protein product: CASSLYRGPSGANVLTF.

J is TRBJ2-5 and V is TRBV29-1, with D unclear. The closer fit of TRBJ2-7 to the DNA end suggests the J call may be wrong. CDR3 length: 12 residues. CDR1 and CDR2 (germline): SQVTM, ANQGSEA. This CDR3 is CSAYTGTYEQYF. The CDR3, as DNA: TGCAGCGCATACACCGGAACCTACGAGCAGTACTTC.

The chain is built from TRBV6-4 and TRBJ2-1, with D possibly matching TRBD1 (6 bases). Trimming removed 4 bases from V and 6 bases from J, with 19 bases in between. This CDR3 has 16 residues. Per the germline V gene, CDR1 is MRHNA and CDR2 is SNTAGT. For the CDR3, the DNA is TGTGCCAGCAGTGTACGTTCAGGGGTGGTGGTCAATGAGCAGTTCTTC. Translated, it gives CASSVRSGVVVNEQFF.

The CDR3 sequence is CASSQETSASSGANVLTF. CDR3 DNA sequence: TGCGCCAGCAGCCAAGAGACTAGCGCCAGCTCTGGGGCCAACGTCCTGACTTTC. The chain carries TRBV4-3 and TRBJ2-6; 8 bases map to TRBD2. The V gene's germline CDR1 is LGHNA and CDR2 YSLEER. The CDR3 totals 18 residues. The J segment lost 0 bases and the V segment lost 0 bases, leaving 4 bases of the junction unmatched.

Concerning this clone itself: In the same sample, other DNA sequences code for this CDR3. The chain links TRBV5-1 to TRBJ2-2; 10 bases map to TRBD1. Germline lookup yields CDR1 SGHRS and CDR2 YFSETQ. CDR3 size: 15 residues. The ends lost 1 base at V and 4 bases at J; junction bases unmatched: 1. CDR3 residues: CASSLRTGGTGELFF. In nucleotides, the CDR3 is TGCGCCAGCAGCTTGCGGACAGGGGGCACCGGGGAGCTGTTTTTT.

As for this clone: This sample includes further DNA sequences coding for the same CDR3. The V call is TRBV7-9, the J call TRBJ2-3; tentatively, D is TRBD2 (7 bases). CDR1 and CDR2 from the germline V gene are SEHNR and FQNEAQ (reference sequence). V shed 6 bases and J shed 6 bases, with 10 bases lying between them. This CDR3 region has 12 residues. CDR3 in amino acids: CASRKGGDTQYF. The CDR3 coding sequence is TGTGCCAGCAGGAAGGGGGGGGATACGCAGTATTTT.

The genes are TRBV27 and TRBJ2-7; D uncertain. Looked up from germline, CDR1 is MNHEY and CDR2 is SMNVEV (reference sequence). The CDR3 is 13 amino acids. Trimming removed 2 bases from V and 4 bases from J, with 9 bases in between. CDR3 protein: CASSLTLGYEQYF. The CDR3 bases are TGTGCCAGCAGTTTAACCCTAGGATACGAGCAGTACTTC.